This T cell receptor (beta chain) is from a study of beta chain features in type 1 diabetes. The isolated RNA, all of it, was reverse transcribed, so expressed TCRB transcripts were what got sequenced. Sequencing used immunoSEQ multiplex PCR; TCRdb keeps in-frame clones, though not all of them. The sample holds 350,000 to 450,000 clones; around 14% are singletons and the top ten take roughly 0.038%. This TCR was recovered from a young man in good health. The sample was naive CD4+ T cells from blood.

The CDR3 here is CASSSAGEVTGELFF. CDR3 sequence (DNA): TGTGCCAGCAGCTCAGCGGGAGAGGTCACCGGGGAGCTGTTTTTT. V and J are TRBV7-3 and TRBJ2-2; 8 bases agree with TRBD2. V lost 4 bases and J lost 4; bases outside the gene matches: 5. This CDR3 is built from 15 residues. Per germline, CDR1 SGHTA and CDR2 FQGTGA. The whole variable domain, remainder taken from reference TRBV7-3 and TRBJ2-2, is GAGVSQTPSNKVTEKGKYVELRCDPISGHTALYWYRQSLGQGPEFLIYFQGTGAADDSGLPNDRFFAVRPEGSVSTLKIQRTERGDSAVYLCASSSAGEVTGELFFGEGSRLTVL.